The clone carrying this T cell receptor (beta chain) has just a few counts. The target antigen is unknown. These data belong to a study of T-cell memory formation after mild COVID-19. Each CDR3 protein is one row after TCRdb ran MiXCR on the 5' RACE reads. The sample shows approximately 490,000 distinct CDR3 sequences, around 21% of them seen only once. Study findings and constraints: The study detected some responding clones in pre-infection memory, suggesting cross-reactive memory joined.

Germline lookup yields CDR1 SGHVS and CDR2 FQNEAQ. The CDR3 contains 14 residues. V was shortened by 4 bases and J by 2 bases, with 11 bases between the two germline ends. This chain links TRBV7-8 with TRBJ1-1, with TRBD1 as a possible D gene (6 bases). Sequencing used PBMCs or a T cell subset sorted from them (not recorded which). This TCR came from an adult woman who had mild COVID-19 (a few samples of this study predate the infection). Cell type and time point are not known. The CDR3 region has the DNA TGTGCCAGCAGCTCACAGGGAACTAACACTGAAGCTTTCTTT. This gives the protein CASSSQGTNTEAFF.